The T cell receptor (beta chain) under discussion was sequenced for a study of blood T cell repertoires in COVID-19 (TCRdb year 2020). With respect to the entire study: The collaborator samples originated in the United States, Italy and Spain and spanned the acute and convalescent phases of COVID-19. The prospective study material was composed of cDNA or gDNA derived from T cells, B-cell-depleted T cells, or PBMCs. Where available, HLA class I and class II types were taken from metadata supplied by the sample provider and were not determined by assay-based typing. Subjects who had been exposed to COVID-19, were actively infected with it, or had recovered from it provided the deeply sampled blood TCRbeta repertoires that made up the dataset. The repertoires were released in a freely available public database meant as a resource for research on the immune response to SARS-CoV-2. The samples were drawn from two sources: the first 160 participants of the ongoing ImmuneRACE study, and over 1,000 subjects contributed by 6 global collaborators. Sample metadata almost always included a de-identified subject ID, COVID-19 status, age in years and sex. General study outcomes and caveats: Clinical and demographic metadata were provided uncurated, with the amount varying by source and participant.

In regard to this clone: The antigen it binds to is not known. Per-base qualities were not stored, and no clone one base away is much larger.

A second Seattle source provided samples from volunteer blood donors who had recovered from COVID-19. Whole blood was collected in K2EDTA tubes by collaborating institutions according to the institutions' own protocols. For TCRbeta analysis, collaborators shipped samples as frozen whole blood, isolated PBMCs, or DNA extracted from either of those sample types. From the cysteine through the phenylalanine, the CDR3 covers 17 amino acids. The DNA shown is the 51-base CDR3, in frame from base 1. The immunoSEQ Assay, a bias-controlled multiplex PCR, was used to amplify TCRbeta CDR3 regions from genomic DNA. As for the original processing: The number of nucleated cells in each sample was estimated from the amplification of reference gene primers within the assay. Sequence reads were collapsed and filtered to measure the absolute abundance of every unique TCRbeta CDR3 rearrangement. For each sample, productive Simpson clonality was calculated as the square root of Simpson's diversity index across productive rearrangements. TCRdb obtained this table from immuneACCESS and retained in-frame rearrangements with V and J assigned. These tables miss some clones; where compared with another copy, unresolved V genes account for less than half of the shortfall, and the remainder is unexplained. That table gives V, J and clone size, and the DNA gave D and trimming. The sample yields about 260,000 clones; around 90% were counted once. The ten largest account for approximately 4.3% of the sample.

The chain joins TRBV21-1 to TRBJ1-2; whether TRBD1, the table's D call, matches the DNA was not checked. TRBV21-1 is listed as a pseudogene. The sequence came from a man between 60 and 75 years old who had recovered from COVID-19. The sequenced material came from peripheral blood. The DNA sequence is given as TGTGCCAGCAGCAAATTAAGGACAGGTCCTCCTAACTATGGCTACACCTTC. Translated, it reads CASSKLRTGPPNYGYTF.